Only a few counts were recorded for the clone carrying this TCR beta chain. Its specificity is not known. This specimen belongs to a study of cytomegalovirus exposure and HLA in healthy donors. In the study overall: Around 83% of roughly 430 genotyped donors fell in the Caucasian-associated ancestry cluster. General study results and limits: Segments of the TCR beta V type were, in most cases, productive about 90% or about 30% of the time in an earlier analysis. Later work showed greater clonal expansion in HLA-associated TCR beta chains than in equally common others. Later on, a genetic analysis was performed. It linked a missense variant in DCLRE1C with V- and J-gene trimming of TCR beta.

Trimming cost V 4 bases and J 4 bases, with 20 bases left between them. The CDR3 has 16 amino acids. Germline CDR1 and CDR2: SGHTS and YDEGEE. PCR used 60 Vbeta primers and 13 Jbeta primers. The protocol was immunoSEQ multiplex PCR, while the TCRdb copy is restricted to in-frame clones and leaves out a portion. The repertoire holds approximately 130,000 clones, with approximately 89% as singletons. This sequence originates from a woman in her twenties or thirties in good health and CMV-seropositive. The V gene is TRBV5-8, the J gene TRBJ1-1, with D uncertain. Sequenced input: PBMCs. In DNA form, the CDR3 reads TGTGCCAGCAGCGATGGTCCGGGGTTTGGTGGCACTGAAGCTTTCTTT. Protein sequence: CASSDGPGFGGTEAFF.